This T cell receptor (beta chain) was recorded in a study of T cell changes during pregnancy in multiple sclerosis. V shed 6 bases, J shed 0 bases, and the junction held 4 bases outside the gene matches. Germline V gene sequence: CDR1 LGHNA, CDR2 YNFKEQ. The CDR3 sequence is 15 residues long. Here immunoSEQ multiplex PCR was the method, and the copy in TCRdb shows in-frame clones only, minus some. The sample has tens of thousands of clones; around nine tenths are singletons. This receptor was obtained from a female donor with multiple sclerosis, enrolled in a pregnancy study. The input for sequencing was CD4+ T cells from peripheral blood mononuclear cells, taken before pregnancy. The rearrangement links TRBV4-2 to TRBJ2-2; 7 bases fit TRBD1. The CDR3 nucleotides are TGTGCCAGCAGTAGACAGGGACCGAACACCGGGGAGCTGTTTTTT. This translates into CASSRQGPNTGELFF.